This TCR beta chain was captured by sequencing in a study of T cell repertoires in cytomegalovirus infection. TCRdb ran MiXCR on the reads and lists one entry per CDR3 protein. The top ten hold about an eighth of the sample, which has 750,000 to 900,000 distinct CDR3 sequences, 25% to 30% seen once. Germline lookup yields CDR1 SGHAT and CDR2 FQNNGV. This CDR3 is 15 amino acids long. Whole-study results and caveats: Cumulative public TCR beta family frequency identified CMV carriers with the relevant HLA.

With regard to this clonotype: What it binds is unknown. At one end the junction does not follow the germline gene, possibly because of a read error.

The chain combines TRBV11-2 with TRBJ2-5; the match to TRBD1 covers 7 bases. The sequences come from cultured CD8+ T cells from PBMCs, collected from culture after CMV antigen stimulation. The TCR sequence derives from a human donor in good health (CMV status not recorded). Some clones in this sample may be carry-over from other donors' samples. Written as DNA, the CDR3 is TGTGTCAGCAGCCTACGACAGGGAGAGGAGGAGACCCAGTACTTC. This codes for CVSSLRQGEEETQYF.